This is a list of T cell receptor beta chains from one sample in a study of cytomegalovirus exposure and HLA in healthy donors. Only in-frame clones appear in the TCRdb table, and some are missing; sequencing was by immunoSEQ multiplex PCR. The sample gives around 80,000 clones, over 70% of which show up once; over 8% is in the top ten. The material sequenced was PBMCs. Receptors originate from a man aged 35-49 years in good health and CMV-seropositive. Both conserved end residues are part of each CDR3. Each record gives: J gene, D gene, clone size, V gene, CDR3 protein, CDR3 DNA. D genes are given only for firm matches. Some rows mark clone size as missing; the rest say once, few, many or name a class of expanded clone.

j_call: TRBJ2-5
d_call: NA
clone_size: NA
v_call: TRBV4-2
cdr3_aa: CASSQSDSSKVETQYF
cdr3_nt: TGTGCCAGCAGCCAGTCGGACTCCTCGAAAGTAGAGACCCAGTACTTC

j_call: TRBJ1-5
d_call: TRBD1
clone_size: NA
v_call: TRBV28
cdr3_aa: CASSTLTGTGAF
cdr3_nt: TGTGCCAGCAGTACACTAACCGGGACAGGGGCATTT

j_call: TRBJ1-5
d_call: TRBD1
clone_size: few
v_call: TRBV28
cdr3_aa: CASSLKSWTGPIYQPQHF
cdr3_nt: TGTGCCAGCAGTTTAAAATCTTGGACAGGCCCCATTTATCAGCCCCAGCATTTT

j_call: TRBJ1-1
d_call: TRBD1
clone_size: NA
v_call: TRBV30
cdr3_aa: CAWRERTGRPVGTEAFF
cdr3_nt: TGTGCCTGGAGGGAAAGGACAGGGAGGCCTGTGGGGACTGAAGCTTTCTTT

j_call: TRBJ2-2
d_call: NA
clone_size: NA
v_call: TRBV7-2
cdr3_aa: CASSSYLNTGELFF
cdr3_nt: TGTGCCAGCAGCTCCTACCTGAACACCGGGGAGCTGTTTTTT

j_call: TRBJ2-7
d_call: NA
clone_size: NA
v_call: TRBV7-9
cdr3_aa: CASSPRGVGSYEQYF
cdr3_nt: TGTGCCAGCAGCCCCCGCGGAGTTGGTTCCTACGAGCAGTACTTC

j_call: TRBJ1-4
d_call: NA
clone_size: NA
v_call: TRBV28
cdr3_aa: CASSPAGSLVARLFF
cdr3_nt: TGTGCCAGCAGTCCCGCCGGGTCCCTTGTTGCGCGACTGTTTTTT

j_call: TRBJ2-1
d_call: TRBD2
clone_size: once
v_call: TRBV7-2
cdr3_aa: CASSPGLAGRGNEQFF
cdr3_nt: TGTGCCAGCAGCCCGGGACTAGCGGGGCGGGGGAATGAGCAGTTCTTC

j_call: TRBJ2-3
d_call: TRBD1
clone_size: NA
v_call: TRBV19
cdr3_aa: CASSIPGQGTDTQYF
cdr3_nt: TGTGCCAGTAGTATACCAGGACAGGGGACAGATACGCAGTATTTT

j_call: TRBJ1-2
d_call: NA
clone_size: few
v_call: TRBV27
cdr3_aa: CASKGGRLNYGYTF
cdr3_nt: TGTGCCAGCAAGGGAGGCAGGTTAAACTATGGCTACACCTTC

j_call: TRBJ2-3
d_call: TRBD1
clone_size: NA
v_call: TRBV19
cdr3_aa: CASTLTGFSTDTQYF
cdr3_nt: TGTGCCAGTACCCTGACAGGGTTTAGCACAGATACGCAGTATTTT

j_call: TRBJ2-7
d_call: TRBD2
clone_size: NA
v_call: TRBV28
cdr3_aa: CASSLSIPGGEQYF
cdr3_nt: TGTGCCAGCAGTTTATCCATTCCGGGGGGCGAGCAGTACTTC

j_call: TRBJ2-7
d_call: NA
clone_size: NA
v_call: TRBV28
cdr3_aa: CASSVGGSVNEQYF
cdr3_nt: TGTGCCAGTTCAGTCGGGGGTTCAGTCAACGAGCAGTACTTC

j_call: TRBJ2-1
d_call: NA
clone_size: NA
v_call: TRBV11-2
cdr3_aa: CASSLGPGIYNEQFF
cdr3_nt: TGTGCCAGCAGCTTAGGCCCGGGTATATACAATGAGCAGTTCTTC

j_call: TRBJ2-5
d_call: TRBD1
clone_size: few
v_call: TRBV9
cdr3_aa: CASSGGQGSETQYF
cdr3_nt: TGTGCCAGCAGCGGGGGACAGGGTTCGGAGACCCAGTACTTC

j_call: TRBJ1-4
d_call: TRBD1
clone_size: NA
v_call: TRBV5-8
cdr3_aa: CASSSTGTNEKLFF
cdr3_nt: TGTGCCAGCAGCTCGACAGGGACTAATGAAAAACTGTTTTTT

j_call: TRBJ2-3
d_call: NA
clone_size: once
v_call: TRBV28
cdr3_aa: CASSLTGSSTDTQYF
cdr3_nt: TGTGCCAGCAGTTTGACAGGCTCCAGCACAGATACGCAGTATTTT

j_call: TRBJ1-6
d_call: NA
clone_size: NA
v_call: TRBV11-2
cdr3_aa: CASSPQGLGSPLHF
cdr3_nt: TGTGCCAGCAGCCCACAGGGTCTGGGCTCACCCCTCCACTTT

j_call: TRBJ1-2
d_call: NA
clone_size: NA
v_call: TRBV2
cdr3_aa: CASSELTGYGYTF
cdr3_nt: TGTGCCAGCAGTGAACTAACAGGCTATGGCTACACCTTC

j_call: TRBJ2-5
d_call: TRBD2
clone_size: NA
v_call: TRBV28
cdr3_aa: CASSSGLAGVETQYF
cdr3_nt: TGTGCCAGCAGTTCGGGACTAGCGGGAGTGGAGACCCAGTACTTC

j_call: TRBJ1-2
d_call: NA
clone_size: NA
v_call: TRBV10-2
cdr3_aa: CASGAEGSGGYTF
cdr3_nt: TGCGCCAGCGGGGCGGAGGGCTCGGGTGGCTACACCTTC

j_call: TRBJ1-1
d_call: NA
clone_size: NA
v_call: TRBV9
cdr3_aa: CASSVLNRVGVTEAFF
cdr3_nt: TGTGCCAGCAGCGTCCTGAACAGGGTCGGCGTCACTGAAGCTTTCTTT

j_call: TRBJ2-1
d_call: TRBD1
clone_size: NA
v_call: TRBV15
cdr3_aa: CATNTQGAPFGDEQFF
cdr3_nt: TGTGCCACCAACACACAGGGGGCACCTTTTGGCGATGAGCAGTTCTTC

j_call: TRBJ2-5
d_call: NA
clone_size: NA
v_call: TRBV18
cdr3_aa: CASSPDGGVTQYF
cdr3_nt: TGTGCCAGCTCCCCCGACGGAGGGGTAACCCAGTACTTC

j_call: TRBJ1-1
d_call: NA
clone_size: NA
v_call: TRBV5-1
cdr3_aa: CASSRQDSSTEAFF
cdr3_nt: TGCGCCAGCAGCCGTCAGGACAGCTCCACTGAAGCTTTCTTT

j_call: TRBJ1-1
d_call: NA
clone_size: NA
v_call: TRBV21-1
cdr3_aa: CASSDESGTGCRDTEAFF
cdr3_nt: TGTGCCAGCAGCGACGAAAGTGGGACAGGGTGCAGGGACACTGAAGCTTTCTTT

j_call: TRBJ1-2
d_call: TRBD1
clone_size: NA
v_call: TRBV7-6
cdr3_aa: CASSAQTGLDYGYTF
cdr3_nt: TGTGCCAGCAGCGCACAGACAGGGTTGGACTATGGCTACACCTTC

j_call: TRBJ1-1
d_call: NA
clone_size: NA
v_call: TRBV6-5
cdr3_aa: CASSYQVSNTEAFF
cdr3_nt: TGTGCCAGCAGTTACCAGGTCTCGAACACTGAAGCTTTCTTT